This paragraph covers one TCR beta chain sequence. Use of 60 Vbeta and 13 Jbeta primers characterized the PCR. Produced via immunoSEQ multiplex PCR; TCRdb's table is partial and in-frame only. The sample consists of 250,000 or so clones, about 85% of them appearing once. This sample was included in a study of cytomegalovirus exposure and HLA in healthy donors. Germline V gives CDR1 KGHSH, CDR2 LQKENI. This CDR3 is 17 amino acids long. With V trimmed by 3 bases and J by 0 bases, 1 base remained unmatched. The chain carries TRBV18 and TRBJ2-6; 11 bases fit TRBD1. Sequencing was performed on PBMCs. The clonotype originates from a human donor in good health. CDR3 nucleotide sequence: TGTGCCAGCTCACCGGGGACAGGGGGCTCTGGGGCCAACGTCCTGACTTTC. Translated: CASSPGTGGSGANVLTF.